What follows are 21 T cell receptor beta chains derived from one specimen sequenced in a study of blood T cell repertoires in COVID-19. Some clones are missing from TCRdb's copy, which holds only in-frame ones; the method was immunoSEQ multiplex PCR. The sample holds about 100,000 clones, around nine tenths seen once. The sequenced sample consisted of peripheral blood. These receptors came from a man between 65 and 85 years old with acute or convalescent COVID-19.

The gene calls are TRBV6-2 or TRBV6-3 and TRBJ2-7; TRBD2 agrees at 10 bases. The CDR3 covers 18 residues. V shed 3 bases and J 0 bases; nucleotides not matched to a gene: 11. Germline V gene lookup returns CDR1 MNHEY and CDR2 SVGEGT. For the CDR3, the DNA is TGTGCCAGCAGTTATGAGATTGGACTAGCGGAAAGCTCCTACGAGCAGTACTTC. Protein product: CASSYEIGLAESSYEQYF.

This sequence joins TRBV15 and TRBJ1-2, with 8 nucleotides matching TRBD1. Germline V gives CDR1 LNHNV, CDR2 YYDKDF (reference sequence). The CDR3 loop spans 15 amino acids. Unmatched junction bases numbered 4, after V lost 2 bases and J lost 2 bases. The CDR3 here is CATSRQGAGNYGYTF. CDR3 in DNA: TGTGCCACCAGCAGACAGGGGGCGGGGAACTATGGCTACACCTTC.

This CDR3 is CASSRQTNTGELFF. The CDR3 DNA is TGTGCCAGCTCACGACAGACGAACACCGGGGAGCTGTTTTTT. The rearrangement links TRBV18 to TRBJ2-2, with D perhaps matching TRBD1 (5 bases). The CDR3 spans 14 residues. Germline V CDR1 and CDR2: KGHSH, LQKENI. Trimming took 4 bases from V and 0 from J, leaving 6 bases between them.

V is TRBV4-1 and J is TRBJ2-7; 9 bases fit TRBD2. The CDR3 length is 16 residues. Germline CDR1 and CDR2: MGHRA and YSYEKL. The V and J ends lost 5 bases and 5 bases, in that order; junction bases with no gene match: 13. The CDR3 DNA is TGCGCCAGCAGCTTCGCCTTTAGCGGGGGATATGACGAGCAGTACTTC. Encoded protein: CASSFAFSGGYDEQYF.

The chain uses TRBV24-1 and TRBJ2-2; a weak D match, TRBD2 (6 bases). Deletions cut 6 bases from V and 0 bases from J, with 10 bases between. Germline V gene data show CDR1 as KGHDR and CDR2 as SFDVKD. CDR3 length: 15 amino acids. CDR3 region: CATSRAGSNTGELFF. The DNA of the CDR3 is TGTGCCACCAGTAGGGCGGGGTCGAACACCGGGGAGCTGTTTTTT.

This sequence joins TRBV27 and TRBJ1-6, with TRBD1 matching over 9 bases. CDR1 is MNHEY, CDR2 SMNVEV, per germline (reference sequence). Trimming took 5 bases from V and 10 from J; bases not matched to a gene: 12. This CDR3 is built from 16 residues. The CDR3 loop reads CASSKTDRGRVSPLHF. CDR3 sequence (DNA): TGTGCCAGCAGTAAGACGGACAGGGGACGGGTCTCACCCCTCCACTTT.

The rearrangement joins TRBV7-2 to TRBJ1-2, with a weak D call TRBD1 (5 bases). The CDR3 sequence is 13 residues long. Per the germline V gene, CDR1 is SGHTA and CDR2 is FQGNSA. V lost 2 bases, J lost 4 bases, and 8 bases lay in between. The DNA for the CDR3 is TGTGCCAGCAGCTTAATGCAGGGCTATGGCTACACCTTC. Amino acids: CASSLMQGYGYTF.

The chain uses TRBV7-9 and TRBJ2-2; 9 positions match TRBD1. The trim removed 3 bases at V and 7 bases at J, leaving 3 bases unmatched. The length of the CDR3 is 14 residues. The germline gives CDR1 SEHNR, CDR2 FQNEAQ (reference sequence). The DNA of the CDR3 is TGTGCCAGCAGCTTCGGGACAGGGCTCGGGGAGCTGTTTTTT. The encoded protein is CASSFGTGLGELFF.

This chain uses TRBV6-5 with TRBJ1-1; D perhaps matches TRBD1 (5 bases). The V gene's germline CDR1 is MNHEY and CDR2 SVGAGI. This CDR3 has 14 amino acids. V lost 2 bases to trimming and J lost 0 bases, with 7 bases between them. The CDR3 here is CASSYGRVNTEAFF. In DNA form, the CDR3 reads TGTGCCAGCAGTTACGGCAGGGTGAACACTGAAGCTTTCTTT.

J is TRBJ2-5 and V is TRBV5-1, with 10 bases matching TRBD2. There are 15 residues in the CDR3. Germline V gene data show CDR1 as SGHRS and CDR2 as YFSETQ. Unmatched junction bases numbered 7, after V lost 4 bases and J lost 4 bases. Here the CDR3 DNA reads TGCGCCAGCAGCCCTAGCGGGGGAAATTCAGAGACCCAGTACTTC. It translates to CASSPSGGNSETQYF.

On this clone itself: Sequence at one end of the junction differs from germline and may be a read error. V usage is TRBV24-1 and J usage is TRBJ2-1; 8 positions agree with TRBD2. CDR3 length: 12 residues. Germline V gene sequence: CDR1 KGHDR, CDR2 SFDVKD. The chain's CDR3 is CATSDPQRELFF. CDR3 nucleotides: TGTGCCACCAGTGACCCCCAGCGGGAGCTGTTCTTC.

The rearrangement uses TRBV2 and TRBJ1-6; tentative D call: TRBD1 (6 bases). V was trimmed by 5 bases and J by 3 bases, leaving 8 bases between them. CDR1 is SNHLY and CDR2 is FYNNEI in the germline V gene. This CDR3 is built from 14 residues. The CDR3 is CASSWDIYNSPLHF. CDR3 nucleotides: TGTGCCAGCAGTTGGGACATCTATAATTCACCCCTCCACTTT.

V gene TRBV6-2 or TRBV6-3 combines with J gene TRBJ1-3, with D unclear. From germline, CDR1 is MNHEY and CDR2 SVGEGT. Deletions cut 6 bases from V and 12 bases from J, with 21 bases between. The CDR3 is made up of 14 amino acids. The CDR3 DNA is TGTGCCAGCAGCCCTTGGCAGCGCCAAGTTAACATATATTTT. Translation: CASSPWQRQVNIYF.

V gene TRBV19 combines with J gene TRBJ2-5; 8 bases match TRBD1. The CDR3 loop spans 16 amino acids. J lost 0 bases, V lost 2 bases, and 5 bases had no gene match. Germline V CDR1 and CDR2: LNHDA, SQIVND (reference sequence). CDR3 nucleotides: TGTGCCAGTAGTATAAGGACAGGGAGGTACCAAGAGACCCAGTACTTC. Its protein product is CASSIRTGRYQETQYF.

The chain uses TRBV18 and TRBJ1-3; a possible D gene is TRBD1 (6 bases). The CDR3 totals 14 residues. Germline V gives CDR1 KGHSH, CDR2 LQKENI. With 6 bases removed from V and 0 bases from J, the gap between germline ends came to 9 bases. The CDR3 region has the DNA TGTGCCAGCTCCCGGGACACCTCTGGAAACACCATATATTTT. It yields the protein CASSRDTSGNTIYF. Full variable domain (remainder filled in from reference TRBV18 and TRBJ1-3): NAGVMQNPRHLVRRRGQEARLRCSPMKGHSHVYWYRQLPEEGLKFMVYLQKENIIDESGMPKERFSAEFPKEGPSILRIQQVVRGDSAAYFCASSRDTSGNTIYFGEGSWLTVV.

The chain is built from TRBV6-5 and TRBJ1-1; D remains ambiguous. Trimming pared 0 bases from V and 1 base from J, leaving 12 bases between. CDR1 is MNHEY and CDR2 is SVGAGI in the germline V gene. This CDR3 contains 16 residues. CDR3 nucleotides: TGTGCCAGCAGTTACTCGATGGCAGGATCGAACACTGAAGCTTTCTTT. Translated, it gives CASSYSMAGSNTEAFF.

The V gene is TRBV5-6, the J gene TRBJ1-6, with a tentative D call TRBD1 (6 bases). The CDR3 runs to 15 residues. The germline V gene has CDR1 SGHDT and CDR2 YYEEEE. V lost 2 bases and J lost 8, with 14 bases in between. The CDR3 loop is CASSFGTGSYSPLHF. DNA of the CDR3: TGTGCCAGCAGCTTTGGTACAGGGTCCTATTCACCCCTCCACTTT.

The CDR3 region has the DNA TGTGCCACCAGTGATACCGGGACAGGGGGGCACGAGCAGTACTTC. Translation: CATSDTGTGGHEQYF. The rearrangement links TRBV24-1 to TRBJ2-7; 11 bases are shared with TRBD1. Germline CDR1 is KGHDR and CDR2 is SFDVKD. CDR3 length: 15 amino acids. Trimming took 3 bases from V and 5 from J; bases not matched to a gene: 5.

CDR3 sequence: CASSVGQGAPEAFF. The CDR3 nucleotides are TGCGCCAGCAGCGTGGGACAGGGGGCTCCTGAAGCTTTCTTT. The chain couples TRBV5-1 to TRBJ1-1, with TRBD1 identical over 12 bases. Germline assignment: CDR1 SGHRS and CDR2 YFSETQ. This CDR3 is built from 14 residues. Trimming took 4 bases from V and 6 from J; bases not matched to a gene: 4.

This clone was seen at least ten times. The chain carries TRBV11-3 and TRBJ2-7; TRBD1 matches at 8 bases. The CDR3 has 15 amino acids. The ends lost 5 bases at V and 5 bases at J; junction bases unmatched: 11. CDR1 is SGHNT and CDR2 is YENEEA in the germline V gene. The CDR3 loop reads CASSHRDRGPHEQYF. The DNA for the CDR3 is TGTGCCAGCAGCCACCGAGACAGGGGCCCCCACGAGCAGTACTTC.

In nucleotides, the CDR3 is TGCGCCAGCAGCCAACCTGACAGGGGGCTTCATGGCTACACCTTC. Residues: CASSQPDRGLHGYTF. This chain links TRBV4-3 with TRBJ1-2; 10 bases map to TRBD1. The J segment lost 6 bases and the V segment lost 2 bases, leaving 6 bases of the junction unmatched. The V gene's germline CDR1 is LGHNA and CDR2 YSLEER. The CDR3 loop spans 15 amino acids.